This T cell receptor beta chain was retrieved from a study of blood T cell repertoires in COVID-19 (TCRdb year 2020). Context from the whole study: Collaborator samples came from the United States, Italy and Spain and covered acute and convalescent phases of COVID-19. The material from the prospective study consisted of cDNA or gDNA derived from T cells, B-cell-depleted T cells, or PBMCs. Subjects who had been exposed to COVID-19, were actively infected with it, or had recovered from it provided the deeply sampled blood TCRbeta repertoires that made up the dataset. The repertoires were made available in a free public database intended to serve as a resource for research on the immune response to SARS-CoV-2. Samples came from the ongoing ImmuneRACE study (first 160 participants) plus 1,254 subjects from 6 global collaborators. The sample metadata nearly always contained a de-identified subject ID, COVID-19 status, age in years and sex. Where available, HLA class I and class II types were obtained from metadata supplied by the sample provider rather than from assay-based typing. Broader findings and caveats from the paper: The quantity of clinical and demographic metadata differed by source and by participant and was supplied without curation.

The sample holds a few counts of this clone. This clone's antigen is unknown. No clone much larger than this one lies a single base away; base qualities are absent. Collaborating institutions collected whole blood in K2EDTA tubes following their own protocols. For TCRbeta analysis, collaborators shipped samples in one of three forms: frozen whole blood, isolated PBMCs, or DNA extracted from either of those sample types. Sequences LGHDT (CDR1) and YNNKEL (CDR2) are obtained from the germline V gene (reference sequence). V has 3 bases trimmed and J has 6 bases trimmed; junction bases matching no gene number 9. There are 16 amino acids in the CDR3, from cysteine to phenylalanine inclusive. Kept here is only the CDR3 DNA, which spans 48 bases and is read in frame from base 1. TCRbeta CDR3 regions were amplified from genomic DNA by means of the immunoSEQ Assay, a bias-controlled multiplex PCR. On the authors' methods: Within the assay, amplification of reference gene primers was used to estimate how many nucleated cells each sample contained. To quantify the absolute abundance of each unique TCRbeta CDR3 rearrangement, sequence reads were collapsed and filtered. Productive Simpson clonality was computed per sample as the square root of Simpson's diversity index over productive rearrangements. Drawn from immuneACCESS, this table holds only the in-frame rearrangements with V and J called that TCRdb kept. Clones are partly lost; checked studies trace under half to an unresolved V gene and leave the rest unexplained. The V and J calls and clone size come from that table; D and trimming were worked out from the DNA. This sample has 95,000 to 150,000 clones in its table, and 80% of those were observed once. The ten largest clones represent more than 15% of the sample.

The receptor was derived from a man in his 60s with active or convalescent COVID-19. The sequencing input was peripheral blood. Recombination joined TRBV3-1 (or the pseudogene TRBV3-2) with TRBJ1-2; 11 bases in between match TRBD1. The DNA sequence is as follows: TGTGCCAGCAGCCATCGACCCGGACAGGGGGCGGATGGCTACACCTTC. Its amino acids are CASSHRPGQGADGYTF.